Sequencing of this TCR beta chain was carried out in a study of tumor and adjacent non-tumor tissue in lung cancer. The study, taken as a whole, reports: Shorter survival was associated with higher TCR diversity in tumors.

The template was RNA from unsorted bulk tissue. Chemotherapy-naive patients with new lung cancer underwent thoracic surgery in China, August–late 2014. The CDR3 totals 17 residues. V was cut by 1 base and J by 0 bases, with 14 bases left in between. CDR1 KGHDR and CDR2 SFDVKD come from the germline V gene. The library came from three nested PCR rounds adapted from ARM-PCR protocols. TCRdb re-called the multiplex PCR reads with MiXCR, one entry per CDR3 protein. The repertoire holds 95,000 to 150,000 distinct CDR3 sequences, with 66% as singletons. Note on this clonotype: Its antigen remains unknown.

The chain is built from TRBV24-1 and TRBJ1-2, with D maybe TRBD1 (6 bases). Sequencing input: lung tumor tissue. This TCR derives from a young man with non-small cell lung cancer. The DNA of the CDR3 is TGTGCCACCAGTGATTTCGGAAGGGGGGCGACTAACTATGGCTACACCTTC. Amino acids: CATSDFGRGATNYGYTF.